Each of the 20 T cell receptor beta chains below was sequenced from the same sample in a study of T-cell reconstitution after alpha-beta-depleted transplantation in children (dated by TCRdb to about 2016). Libraries were prepared through PCR. Sequencing was performed on an Illumina HiSeq 2500. TCR libraries were prepared with molecular barcoding, using unique molecular identifiers to normalize TCRbeta repertoire quantification. TCRdb took the public reads, trimmed them with fastp at Q25, ran MiXCR for clone calling and kept in-frame beta chains. Rows are combined by CDR3 protein, so each entry shows the most common genes and DNA. The sample has 150,000 to 200,000 distinct CDR3 sequences on record, 11% of them singletons. The top ten clonotypes cover less than 15% of the sample. Explained via the paper, the treatment or condition label denotes: allogeneic hematopoietic cell transplantation with graft depleted of TCRalphabeta T cells and CD19 B cells.

Sequencing used PBMCs, obtained before TCRalphabeta/CD19-depleted stem cell transplant. The receptors originated from a boy aged 2 to 10 with acute myeloid leukemia, due to receive a stem cell transplant.

There are many counts of this clonotype. Here the CDR3 omits its conserved ending phenylalanine or tryptophan, so a read error is the likely source. This rearrangement joins TRBV10-2 to TRBJ2-5; a possible D gene is TRBD1 (5 bases). Germline V gene sequence: CDR1 WSHSY, CDR2 SAAADI. The V end lost 2 bases, the J end lost 2 bases, and 18 bases lay between the germline ends. This CDR3 spans 17 amino acids. The CDR3 nucleotides read TGCGCCAGCAGTGAGGTCGAAGGGGCTTCATCTCAAGAGACCCAGTACTCC. It codes for CASSEVEGASSQETQYS.

This chain uses TRBV7-2 with TRBJ2-3; D unresolved. CDR3 size: 14 residues. V lost 4 bases and J 6 bases, leaving 14 bases between the germline ends. The germline gives CDR1 SGHTA, CDR2 FQGNSA. The CDR3 sequence is CASSSSDRLDTQYF. DNA of the CDR3: TGTGCCAGCAGCTCTTCGGACCGGTTGGATACGCAGTATTTT.

This clonotype was counted many times. V gene TRBV28 combines with J gene TRBJ2-7; 7 bases agree with TRBD2. The V segment lost 5 bases and the J segment 3 bases; nucleotides outside the gene matches: 1. The CDR3 runs 12 residues. Germline CDR1 reads MDHEN; CDR2 reads SYDVKM. DNA of the CDR3: TGTGCCAGCAGTACGGGGGGCTACGAGCAGTACTTC. The encoded protein is CASSTGGYEQYF.

This clonotype has ten or more counts. For the CDR3, the DNA is TGCAGTGCTAGAGTTTCGGGACAGATGAATCAGCCCCAGCATTTT. Translated: CSARVSGQMNQPQHF. The V and J genes are TRBV20-1 and TRBJ1-5; 7 nucleotides line up with TRBD1. From germline, CDR1 is DFQATT and CDR2 SNEGSKA (reference sequence). This CDR3 spans 15 amino acids. V dropped 1 base and J dropped 4; count of bases not matched to a gene: 7.

The V gene is TRBV27, the J gene TRBJ2-3, with TRBD1 matching over 8 bases. Germline-derived CDR1 and CDR2 are MNHEY and SMNVEV (reference sequence). V shed 5 bases and J 1 base; nucleotides not matched to a gene: 8. The CDR3 spans 16 residues. Written as DNA, the CDR3 is TGTGCCAGCAGTCCGAGGACAGGGATTGGCACAGATACGCAGTATTTT. Its translation: CASSPRTGIGTDTQYF.

The table lists this clonotype with many counts. The chain uses TRBV4-1 and TRBJ1-2, with 8 bases lining up with TRBD1. The CDR3 is made up of 17 amino acids. V dropped 0 bases and J dropped 7; count of bases not matched to a gene: 13. In germline, CDR1 is MGHRA, CDR2 YSYEKL. CDR3 region: CASSQDLVQGAIFGYTF. In nucleotides, the CDR3 is TGCGCCAGCAGCCAAGATCTGGTCCAGGGGGCAATCTTTGGCTACACCTTC.

About this clonotype itself: One base away lies a much larger clone, so this may be a sequencing read error. V gene TRBV12-3 or TRBV12-4 combines with J gene TRBJ2-1; 14 bases are a match to TRBD2. V shed 8 bases and J 9 bases; nucleotides not matched to a gene: 18. CDR3 length equals 18 residues. The CDR3 DNA sequence: TGTGCCAGCTGTCATCGGACTAGCGGGGGGACGACCGTCGGTGAGCAGTTCTTC. Residues: CASCHRTSGGTTVGEQFF.

In its sample, this clonotype was seen many times. The rearrangement links TRBV28 to TRBJ2-1; TRBD2 aligns across 8 bases. Germline values: CDR1 MDHEN, CDR2 SYDVKM. The CDR3 extends over 15 amino acids. With 6 bases clipped from V and 8 bases from J, the junction kept 12 bases outside the gene matches. The CDR3 sequence is CASSQTGLVKDEQFF. The CDR3 DNA reads TGTGCCAGCAGCCAGACGGGACTAGTAAAGGATGAGCAGTTCTTC.

This clonotype was picked up many times. This chain uses TRBV27 with TRBJ1-5, with 12 positions matching TRBD1. The CDR3 consists of 16 residues. Losses at the gene ends were 5 bases for V and 3 bases for J; bases not matched to a gene: 5. Germline loops: CDR1 MNHEY, CDR2 SMNVEV (reference sequence). CDR3 sequence (DNA): TGTGCCAGCAGTACAGGGACAGGGGGCCCCAATCAGCCCCAGCATTTT. It codes for CASSTGTGGPNQPQHF.

Of note for this clonotype: The junction and the germline gene differ at one end; a read error may be behind it. J is TRBJ1-2 and V is TRBV6-5, with D maybe TRBD1 (5 bases). The germline CDR1 and CDR2 sequences are MNHEY and SVGAGI. CDR3 size: 16 residues. CDR3 DNA: TGTGCCAGCAGTTACTGGACCACGGGGCGAAACTGTGGCTACACCTTC. As protein: CASSYWTTGRNCGYTF.

This clonotype was recorded many times. The chain recombines TRBV12-3 or TRBV12-4 with TRBJ1-3; a weak D match, TRBD1 (5 bases). The CDR3 totals 14 residues. Trimming cost V 5 bases and J 6 bases, with 14 bases left between them. This CDR3 reads CASSLRDGQNTIYF. The CDR3 DNA reads TGTGCCAGCAGTCTGCGGGACGGTCAAAACACCATATATTTT.

This clonotype occurred many times. The chain joins TRBV5-5 to TRBJ2-1, with D possibly being TRBD2 (6 bases). The CDR3 extends over 15 amino acids. The germline gives CDR1 SGHKS, CDR2 YYEKEE (reference sequence). The germline V and J ends were trimmed by 3 bases and 4 bases, with 14 bases remaining between them. As DNA, the CDR3 is TGTGCCAGCAGCTCTGACGGGGACTCATACAATGAGCAGTTCTTC. Its protein product is CASSSDGDSYNEQFF. Filled out from reference TRBV5-5 and TRBJ2-1, the complete variable domain reads DAGVTQSPTHLIKTRGQQVTLRCSPISGHKSVSWYQQVLGQGPQFIFQYYEKEERGRGNFPDRFSARQFPNYSSELNVNALLLGDSALYLCASSSDGDSYNEQFFGPGTRLTVL.

This clonotype has more than one count but fewer than ten. The chain uses TRBV30 and TRBJ1-5; D is perhaps TRBD1 (6 bases). The V gene lost 2 bases and the J gene lost 6 bases, with 11 bases spanning the gap. The CDR3 spans 13 residues. The germline V gene has CDR1 GTSNPN and CDR2 SVGIG (reference sequence). The CDR3 reads CAWSRQDGQPQHF. As DNA, the CDR3 is TGTGCCTGGAGTCGACAGGATGGTCAGCCCCAGCATTTT. The full variable domain, its missing parts supplied by reference TRBV30 and TRBJ1-5, is SQTIHQWPATLVQPVGSPLSLECTVEGTSNPNLYWYRQAAGRGLQLLFYSVGIGQISSEVPQNLSASRPQDRQFILSSKKLLLSDSGFYLCAWSRQDGQPQHFGDGTRLSIL.

This clonotype was picked up many times. The J gene is TRBJ1-2, the V gene TRBV20-1; D not resolved. This CDR3 has 16 residues. Trimming stripped 0 bases from V and 3 bases from J, with 17 bases between. Germline V lookup: CDR1 DFQATT, CDR2 SNEGSKA (reference sequence). Here the CDR3 DNA reads TGCAGTGCTAGAGATATTGATGCCGAACTGGACTATGGCTACACCTTC. Protein sequence: CSARDIDAELDYGYTF.

In its sample, this clonotype was seen many times. Here the CDR3 reads CASSFSRVSGNTIYF. CDR3 coding DNA: TGTGCCAGCAGTTTTAGCCGAGTCTCTGGAAACACCATATATTTT. V is TRBV12-3 or TRBV12-4 and J is TRBJ1-3; no clear D. The CDR3 has 15 amino acids. Trimming removed 3 bases at V and 0 bases at J, with 9 bases between.

This clonotype was recorded at least ten times. This rearrangement joins TRBV18 to TRBJ1-3; D unresolved. With 0 bases removed from V and 4 bases from J, the gap between germline ends came to 10 bases. Germline CDR1 reads KGHSH; CDR2 reads LQKENI. The CDR3 totals 15 residues. The CDR3 loop is CASSPPAGVGNTIYF. DNA of the CDR3: TGTGCCAGCTCACCACCCGCTGGTGTCGGAAACACCATATATTTT.

In this sample, this clonotype turned up many times. The rearrangement joins TRBV27 to TRBJ1-5, with D perhaps matching TRBD1 (5 bases). The CDR3 consists of 13 residues. V lost 3 bases to trimming and J lost 6 bases, with 9 bases between them. The germline CDR1 and CDR2 sequences are MNHEY and SMNVEV (reference sequence). CDR3 nucleotide sequence: TGTGCCAGCAGTTTCGGGACTCTTCAGCCCCAGCATTTT. This sequence encodes CASSFGTLQPQHF.

This clonotype was seen many times. V usage is TRBV11-2 and J usage is TRBJ2-2; D gene unclear. Trimming shortened V by 3 bases and J by 0 bases, and 8 bases separated the two germline ends. The germline gives CDR1 SGHAT, CDR2 FQNNGV. The CDR3 has 15 amino acids. The CDR3 protein is CASSLWRTNTGELFF. CDR3 bases: TGTGCCAGCAGCTTGTGGAGAACGAACACCGGGGAGCTGTTTTTT.

There are many counts of this clonotype. The V gene is TRBV29-1, the J gene TRBJ2-3, with a tentative D call TRBD2 (7 bases). This CDR3 contains 13 residues. CDR1 SQVTM and CDR2 ANQGSEA come from the germline V gene. Deletions cut 6 bases from V and 6 bases from J, with 16 bases between. In DNA form, the CDR3 reads TGCAGCGTAATGGGGGGGGCGAGTGATACGCAGTATTTT. Its protein product is CSVMGGASDTQYF.

This rearrangement joins TRBV6-5 to TRBJ1-1, with no clear D. Per the germline V gene, CDR1 is MNHEY and CDR2 is SVGAGI. The V gene lost 4 bases and the J gene lost 10 bases, with 16 bases spanning the gap. This CDR3 is 13 amino acids long. In nucleotides, the CDR3 is TGTGCCAGCAGTTTTTCTCCCACCTTGGGAGCTTTCTTT. Its protein is CASSFSPTLGAFF.